This TCR beta chain comes out of a study of Ad26.COV2.S vaccination and SARS-CoV-2 variants. Turning to the study itself: As a participant in COV1001, the donor was in the Ad26.COV2.S trial arm. Administration of Ad26.COV2.S was intramuscular, either once or twice 56 days apart. Overall study results and limits: Total responses of T cells may have been underestimated by the analyses of TCR breadth and depth.

As to treatment: around 19 received Ad26.COV2.S at low or high dose, single or two shots; about 5 received placebo; per-sample allocation not given. It was on day 63 after the first vaccine or placebo injection that samples were taken. What was given as vaccine was an Ad26 vector encoding Wuhan-strain SARS-CoV-2 spike. A note on this clone: Its antigen is not known.

Libraries were prepared by immunoSEQ multiplex PCR; TCRdb keeps only in-frame clonotypes and omits some of them. The sample shows some 400,000 clones, approximately 90% of them seen only once. V shed 1 base and J shed 0 bases, with 16 bases lying between them. The germline V gene encodes CDR1 SEHNR and CDR2 FQNEAQ (reference sequence). The CDR3 covers 18 residues. Sample: peripheral blood, taken in a trial of Ad26.COV2.S vaccine versus placebo. The TCR originated in a person aged 18 to 59 who received the Ad26.COV2.S COVID-19 vaccine or a placebo. This chain uses TRBV7-9 with TRBJ1-3, with a tentative D call TRBD1 (5 bases). In DNA, the CDR3 is TGTGCCAGCAGCTTAGAAGGAGGTAGGGGAGGCTCTGGAAACACCATATATTTT. It encodes CASSLEGGRGGSGNTIYF.